These 7 T cell receptor delta chains originate from one sample sequenced in a study of Vδ1+ human thymocytes. Study-level findings and limits: In the thymus, TRG and TRD repertoires looked highly polyclonal with Gaussian CDR3 lengths.

Extracted RNA was reverse transcribed into cDNA. CDR3 amplicons came from multiplex PCR with pooled V-gene forward and constant-region reverse primers. TCRdb ran CATT on the multiplex PCR reads. The sample gives tens of thousands of delta-chain clones, roughly 15% of which show up once; under 0.5% is in the top ten. Their recognized antigens are unknown. What was sequenced was Vdelta1+ gamma-delta thymocytes from the thymus. The subset: FACS-sorted CD3+ TCRalphabeta- TCRVdelta1+ TCRVdelta2- thymocytes. Receptor source: a girl in the first two years of life who had congenital heart surgery.

This clone occurred a few times. A junction end diverges from the germline sequence, so it may reflect a read error. Other DNA sequences in this sample translate to the same CDR3. This sequence joins TRDV2 and TRDJ1; 13 bases are a match to TRDD3. The CDR3 length is 25 residues. Germline CDR1 and CDR2: GEAIGNYY and EKD. The CDR3 protein is CACDTEYHAVLGDTMSVVRTDKLIF. As DNA, the CDR3 is TGTGCCTGTGACACCGAATATCATGCCGTACTGGGGGATACGATGTCAGTAGTACGCACCGATAAACTCATCTTC.

V gene TRDV1 combines with J gene TRDJ1; 10 bases are a match to TRDD3. The V and J ends lost 3 bases and 1 base, in that order; junction bases with no gene match: 14. There are 19 residues in the CDR3. The V gene's germline CDR1 is TSWWSYY and CDR2 QGS. In DNA, the CDR3 is TGTGCTCTTGGGGACACTGTCTCACTGGGGGATTCTCTCACCGATAAACTCATCTTT. It specifies CALGDTVSLGDSLTDKLIF.

This clone appeared a few times. The genes are TRDV1 and TRDJ1; 8 bases map to TRDD3. Germline CDR1 reads TSWWSYY; CDR2 reads QGS. V was pared by 4 bases and J by 0 bases, with 16 bases of the junction left unmatched. This CDR3 has 19 amino acids. Written as DNA, the CDR3 is TGTGCTCTTGGGGGCGCTCCTGTTTCTGGGGGACCGTACACCGATAAACTCATCTTT. Translating gives CALGGAPVSGGPYTDKLIF.

Only a few counts were recorded for this clone. The chain couples TRDV1 to TRDJ1; 9 nucleotides align to TRDD3. CDR1 TSWWSYY and CDR2 QGS come from the germline V gene. CDR3 length: 18 amino acids. J gave up 2 bases and V 0 bases, and 10 bases lay outside the gene matches. CDR3 residues: CALGELPGGCGGTDKLIF. The DNA for the CDR3 is TGTGCTCTTGGGGAACTACCTGGGGGATGCGGGGGGACCGATAAACTCATCTTT.

This clone was observed a handful of times. The J gene is TRDJ1, the V gene TRDV1, with 9 positions matching TRDD3. The CDR3 is 22 residues long. In germline, CDR1 is TSWWSYY, CDR2 QGS. J was trimmed by 0 bases and V by 0 bases; bases with no gene match: 20. The CDR3 is CALGELYPTRGILDPNTDKLIF. CDR3 sequence (DNA): TGTGCTCTTGGGGAACTATATCCTACGCGGGGGATACTGGACCCCAACACCGATAAACTCATCTTT.

This clone came up a few times. This chain joins TRDV1 and TRDJ1, with 9 bases matching TRDD3. CDR3 length: 21 amino acids. The junction had 19 bases not matched to a gene; V was cut back by 2 bases and J by 0 bases. Germline-derived CDR1 and CDR2 are TSWWSYY and QGS. CDR3 in DNA: TGTGCTCTTGGGGAAGAAAAAGGATCTTACTGGGGGAACCTGTACACCGATAAACTCATCTTT. This codes for CALGEEKGSYWGNLYTDKLIF.

The chain recombines TRDV1 with TRDJ1; D not certain. V lost 0 bases and J 0 bases, leaving 11 bases between the germline ends. CDR1 is TSWWSYY and CDR2 is QGS in the germline V gene. The CDR3 consists of 16 residues. CDR3 sequence: CALGELLDRYTDKLIF. Here the CDR3 DNA reads TGTGCTCTTGGGGAACTCCTCGATCGGTACACCGATAAACTCATCTTT.